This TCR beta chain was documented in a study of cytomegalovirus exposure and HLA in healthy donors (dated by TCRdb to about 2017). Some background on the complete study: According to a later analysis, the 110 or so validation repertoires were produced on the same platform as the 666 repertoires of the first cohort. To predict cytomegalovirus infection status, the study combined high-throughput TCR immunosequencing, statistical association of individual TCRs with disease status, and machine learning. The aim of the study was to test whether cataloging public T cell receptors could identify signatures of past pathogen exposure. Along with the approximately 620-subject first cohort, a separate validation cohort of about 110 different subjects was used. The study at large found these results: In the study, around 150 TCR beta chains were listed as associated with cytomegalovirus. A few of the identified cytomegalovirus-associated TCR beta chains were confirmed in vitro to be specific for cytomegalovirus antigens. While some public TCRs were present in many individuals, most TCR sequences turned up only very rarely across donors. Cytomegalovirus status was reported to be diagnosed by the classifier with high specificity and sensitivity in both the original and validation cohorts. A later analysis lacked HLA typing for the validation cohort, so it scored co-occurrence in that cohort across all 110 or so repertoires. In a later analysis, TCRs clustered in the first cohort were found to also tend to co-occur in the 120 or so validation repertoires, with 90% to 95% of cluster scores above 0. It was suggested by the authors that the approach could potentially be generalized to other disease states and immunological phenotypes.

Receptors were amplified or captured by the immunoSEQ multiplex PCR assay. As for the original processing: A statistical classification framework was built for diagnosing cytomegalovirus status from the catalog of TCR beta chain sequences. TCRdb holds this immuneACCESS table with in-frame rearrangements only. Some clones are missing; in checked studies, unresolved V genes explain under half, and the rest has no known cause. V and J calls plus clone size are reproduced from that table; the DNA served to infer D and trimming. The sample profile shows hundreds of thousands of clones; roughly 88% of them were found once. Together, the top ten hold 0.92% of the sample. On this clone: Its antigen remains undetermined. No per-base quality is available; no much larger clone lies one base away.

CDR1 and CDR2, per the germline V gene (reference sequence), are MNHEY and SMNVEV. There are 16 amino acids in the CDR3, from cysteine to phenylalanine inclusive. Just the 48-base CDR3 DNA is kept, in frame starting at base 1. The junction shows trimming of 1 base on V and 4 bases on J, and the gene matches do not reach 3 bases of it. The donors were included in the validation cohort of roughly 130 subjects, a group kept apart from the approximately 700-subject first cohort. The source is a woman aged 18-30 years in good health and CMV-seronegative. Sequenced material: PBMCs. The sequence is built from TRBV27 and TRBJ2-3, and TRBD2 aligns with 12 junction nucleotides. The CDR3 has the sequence CASSLWASGRADTQYF. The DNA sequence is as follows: TGTGCCAGCAGTTTATGGGCTAGCGGGAGGGCAGATACGCAGTATTTT.